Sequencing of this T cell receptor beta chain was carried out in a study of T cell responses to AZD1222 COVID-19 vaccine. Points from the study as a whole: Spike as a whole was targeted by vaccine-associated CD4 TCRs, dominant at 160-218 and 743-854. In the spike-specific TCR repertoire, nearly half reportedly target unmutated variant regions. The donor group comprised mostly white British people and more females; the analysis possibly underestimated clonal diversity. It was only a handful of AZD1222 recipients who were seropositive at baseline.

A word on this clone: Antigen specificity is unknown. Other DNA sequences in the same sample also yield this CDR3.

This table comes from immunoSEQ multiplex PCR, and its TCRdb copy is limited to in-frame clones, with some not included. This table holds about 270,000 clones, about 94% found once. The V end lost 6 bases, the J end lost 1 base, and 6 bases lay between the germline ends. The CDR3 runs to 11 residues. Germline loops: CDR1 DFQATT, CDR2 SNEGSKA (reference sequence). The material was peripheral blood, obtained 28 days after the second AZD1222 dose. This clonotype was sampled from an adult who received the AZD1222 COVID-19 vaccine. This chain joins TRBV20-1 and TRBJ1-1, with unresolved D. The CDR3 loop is CSARRNTEAFF. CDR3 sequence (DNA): TGCAGTGCCCGAAGGAACACTGAAGCTTTCTTT.